These 32 T cell receptor beta chains originate from one sample sequenced in a study of cytomegalovirus exposure and HLA in healthy donors. PCR was performed using 60 Vbeta and 13 Jbeta primers. The assay was immunoSEQ multiplex PCR, and TCRdb's table has in-frame clones only and misses some. The profile shows nearly 200,000 clones, about 77% of them singletons. The source material was PBMCs. These TCRs come from a woman aged 25 to 39 in good health and CMV-seropositive.

The chain's CDR3 is CAWSPQGYEQYF. CDR3 nucleotides: TGTGCCTGGAGTCCACAGGGCTACGAGCAGTACTTC. The chain is built from TRBV30 and TRBJ2-7; D is perhaps TRBD1 (6 bases). CDR1 and CDR2 from the germline V gene are GTSNPN and SVGIG (reference sequence). The CDR3 sequence is 12 residues long. The ends were cut back, 2 bases at V and 3 bases at J, with 8 bases in the middle.

The genes are TRBV7-8 and TRBJ1-5; D perhaps matches TRBD1 (5 bases). Trimming took off 5 bases at V and 4 bases at J, with 15 bases between the two ends. Germline V CDR1 and CDR2: SGHVS, FQNEAQ. The CDR3 is made up of 15 amino acids. The DNA of the CDR3 is TGTGCCAGCAGCCCCGGACAAGGGGTAAATCAGCCCCAGCATTTT. Translation: CASSPGQGVNQPQHF.

This chain's CDR3 is CASSLGPSGEGETQYF. In nucleotides, the CDR3 is TGCGCCAGCAGCTTAGGTCCTAGCGGGGAGGGAGAGACCCAGTACTTC. The chain carries TRBV5-1 and TRBJ2-5; 9 bases are shared with TRBD2. V was pared by 2 bases and J by 4 bases, with 9 bases of the junction left unmatched. The CDR3 has 16 amino acids. From germline, CDR1 is SGHRS and CDR2 YFSETQ.

J is TRBJ1-1 and V is TRBV5-8; possibly TRBD1 for D (6 bases). The CDR3 contains 14 residues. Looked up from germline, CDR1 is SGHTS and CDR2 is YDEGEE. V was shortened by 1 base and J by 5 bases, with 12 bases between the two germline ends. In DNA, the CDR3 is TGTGCCAGCAGCTTGATGCAGGGGATTACTGAAGCTTTCTTT. As protein: CASSLMQGITEAFF.

V is TRBV7-6 and J is TRBJ1-1; D gene uncertain. CDR3 length equals 13 residues. Per the germline V gene, CDR1 is SGHVS and CDR2 is FNYEAQ. The V end lost 3 bases, the J end lost 6 bases, and 11 bases lay between the germline ends. The CDR3 here is CASSFGPRAEAFF. CDR3 sequence (DNA): TGTGCCAGCAGCTTTGGACCGCGGGCTGAAGCTTTCTTT.

The chain carries TRBV29-1 and TRBJ1-2, with unresolved D. CDR3 length: 14 amino acids. V lost 4 bases to trimming and J lost 5 bases, with 17 bases between them. The germline gives CDR1 SQVTM, CDR2 ANQGSEA. This CDR3 is CSVVSWAEEYGYTF. CDR3 nucleotide sequence: TGCAGCGTTGTTTCTTGGGCAGAAGAGTATGGCTACACCTTC.

The chain carries TRBV29-1 and TRBJ2-5, with D tentatively TRBD2 (6 bases). This CDR3 is built from 12 residues. Germline values: CDR1 SQVTM, CDR2 ANQGSEA. The V and J ends lost 6 bases and 5 bases respectively, with 13 bases between them. The CDR3 is CSVIGTEETQYF. The DNA of the CDR3 is TGCAGCGTGATCGGGACTGAGGAGACCCAGTACTTC.

This clone was found a few times. The chain couples TRBV19 to TRBJ2-7, with 10 bases lining up with TRBD1. The CDR3 has 14 residues. Germline V gene sequence: CDR1 LNHDA, CDR2 SQIVND (reference sequence). Trimming removed 5 bases from V and 5 bases from J; junction bases left unmatched: 6. The CDR3 loop reads CASSRDRGPNEQYF. The DNA for the CDR3 is TGTGCCAGTAGTCGCGACAGGGGGCCGAACGAGCAGTACTTC. Full variable domain (missing parts from reference TRBV19 and TRBJ2-7): DGGITQSPKYLFRKEGQNVTLSCEQNLNHDAMYWYRQDPGQGLRLIYYSQIVNDFQKGDIAEGYSVSREKKESFPLTVTSAQKNPTAFYLCASSRDRGPNEQYFGPGTRLTVT.

The J gene is TRBJ2-3, the V gene TRBV7-9; 8 bases are shared with TRBD2. Germline loops: CDR1 SEHNR, CDR2 FQNEAQ (reference sequence). The CDR3 extends over 15 amino acids. V trimming: 5 bases; J trimming: 0 bases; junction bases outside the gene matches: 4. The CDR3 loop reads CASSSSGISTDTQYF. The CDR3 DNA follows: TGTGCCAGCAGCAGTAGCGGGATCAGCACAGATACGCAGTATTTT.

V gene TRBV20-1 combines with J gene TRBJ2-3; D gene unclear. This CDR3 contains 10 residues. The V end lost 4 bases, the J end lost 4 bases, and 3 bases lay between the germline ends. The germline V gene encodes CDR1 DFQATT and CDR2 SNEGSKA (reference sequence). The CDR3 nucleotides read TGCAGTGCTATAGCAGATACGCAGTATTTT. Residues: CSAIADTQYF.

This clone has just one count. The CDR3 DNA reads TGCGCCAGCAGCTTCGAGGGCAGCGGCTACACCTTC. Amino acids: CASSFEGSGYTF. The rearrangement links TRBV5-1 to TRBJ1-2; D gene uncertain. The ends were cut back, 2 bases at V and 8 bases at J, with 10 bases in the middle. Germline assignment: CDR1 SGHRS and CDR2 YFSETQ. This CDR3 spans 12 amino acids.

V and J are TRBV27 and TRBJ2-2, with TRBD2 as a possible D gene (5 bases). The V and J ends lost 5 bases and 4 bases respectively, with 26 bases between them. The CDR3 loop spans 19 amino acids. Germline V gene data show CDR1 as MNHEY and CDR2 as SMNVEV (reference sequence). CDR3 coding DNA: TGTGCCAGCAGTCCATACTGGATCAGGACTTCCCAGGTCACCGGGGAGCTGTTTTTT. It codes for CASSPYWIRTSQVTGELFF.

This sequence joins TRBV28 and TRBJ1-4; 9 bases agree with TRBD1. CDR3 length equals 15 residues. Trimming took 5 bases from V and 4 from J; bases not matched to a gene: 5. Germline V gene lookup returns CDR1 MDHEN and CDR2 SYDVKM. The CDR3 protein is CASSPPGQGNEKLFF. DNA for the CDR3: TGTGCCAGCAGTCCTCCGGGACAGGGTAATGAAAAACTGTTTTTT.

The chain carries TRBV30 and TRBJ1-2, with D possibly being TRBD1 (5 bases). Trimming removed 0 bases from V and 8 bases from J, with 13 bases in between. This CDR3 contains 13 residues. Germline V gene data show CDR1 as GTSNPN and CDR2 as SVGIG (reference sequence). For the CDR3, the DNA is TGTGCCTGGAGTGTACCGGCAGGGTTCGGCTACACCTTC. Protein sequence: CAWSVPAGFGYTF.

CDR3 region: CASSLDRGGYNEQFF. Here the CDR3 DNA reads TGTGCCAGCAGCTTAGATCGCGGGGGATACAATGAGCAGTTCTTC. This sequence joins TRBV7-2 and TRBJ2-1, with 7 bases aligning to TRBD2. CDR3 length: 15 residues. Trimming cost V 1 base and J 4 bases; bases outside gene matches: 4. CDR1 is SGHTA and CDR2 is FQGNSA in the germline V gene.

The V gene is TRBV6-1, the J gene TRBJ1-2; the match to TRBD1 covers 9 bases. The CDR3 covers 15 residues. Germline CDR1 is MNHNS and CDR2 is SASEGT. The junction had 4 bases not matched to a gene; V was cut back by 5 bases and J by 0 bases. The CDR3 region is CASSRGQGPNYGYTF. The CDR3 coding sequence is TGTGCCAGCAGTAGAGGACAGGGGCCTAACTATGGCTACACCTTC.

The CDR3 protein is CASSSWRQGMAEAFF. CDR3 coding DNA: TGTGCCAGCAGTTCCTGGAGACAGGGAATGGCTGAAGCTTTCTTT. The chain joins TRBV6-5 to TRBJ1-1; 7 bases agree with TRBD1. The junction had 11 bases not matched to a gene; V was cut back by 4 bases and J by 6 bases. The CDR3 has 15 residues. CDR1 and CDR2 from the germline V gene are MNHEY and SVGAGI.

The rearrangement uses TRBV25-1 and TRBJ1-3; 11 bases align to TRBD1. Germline lookup yields CDR1 MGHDK and CDR2 SYGVNS. The CDR3 sequence is 15 residues long. V lost 2 bases and J lost 8; bases outside the gene matches: 5. CDR3 sequence (DNA): TGTGCCAGCAGTGAAGGGACAGGGGGAGCGGACACCATATATTTT. Translation: CASSEGTGGADTIYF.

The chain links TRBV5-4 to TRBJ1-4; no clear D. V was trimmed by 4 bases and J by 4 bases, leaving 14 bases between them. Germline CDR1 SGHNT, CDR2 YYREEE (reference sequence). This CDR3 is built from 15 residues. The CDR3 protein is CASSSTPGINEKLFF. In DNA, the CDR3 is TGTGCCAGCAGCAGCACCCCCGGGATTAATGAAAAACTGTTTTTT.

The chain combines TRBV27 with TRBJ1-2; the D gene is possibly TRBD1 (6 bases). CDR3 size: 13 residues. V lost 2 bases and J 7 bases, leaving 11 bases between the germline ends. Germline assignment: CDR1 MNHEY and CDR2 SMNVEV (reference sequence). The CDR3 region is CASSLNRVGGYTF. CDR3 DNA sequence: TGTGCCAGCAGTTTAAACAGGGTGGGTGGCTACACCTTC.

There are a few counts of this clone. This chain joins TRBV18 and TRBJ1-4; D may be TRBD1 (6 bases). The length of the CDR3 is 15 residues. Germline-derived CDR1 and CDR2 are KGHSH and LQKENI. Trimming shortened V by 5 bases and J by 0 bases, and 10 bases separated the two germline ends. The CDR3 DNA reads as TGTGCCAGCTCAGTTTCAGGGGCAACTAATGAAAAACTGTTTTTT. It specifies CASSVSGATNEKLFF.

The chain links TRBV6-6 to TRBJ2-7, with TRBD1 as a possible D gene (5 bases). Germline V gene sequence: CDR1 MNHNY, CDR2 SVGAGI (reference sequence). The length of the CDR3 is 14 residues. The V end lost 0 bases, the J end lost 1 base, and 7 bases lay between the germline ends. CDR3 sequence reads: CASSYSAGSYEQYF. DNA for the CDR3: TGTGCCAGCAGTTACTCGGCAGGGTCCTACGAGCAGTACTTC.

V is TRBV7-9 and J is TRBJ2-5; the D gene is possibly TRBD1 (5 bases). Germline CDR1 reads SEHNR; CDR2 reads FQNEAQ (reference sequence). The CDR3 spans 13 residues. V was pared by 3 bases and J by 2 bases, with 7 bases between. The DNA for the CDR3 is TGTGCCAGCAGCTTGCAGGGACAAGAGACCCAGTACTTC. Encoded protein: CASSLQGQETQYF.

This clone was observed a handful of times. The chain has TRBV19 and TRBJ1-1; 9 bases match TRBD1. Germline CDR1 is LNHDA and CDR2 is SQIVND (reference sequence). J lost 2 bases, V lost 4 bases, and 5 bases had no gene match. CDR3 length: 15 residues. The CDR3 region has the DNA TGTGCCAGTAGTAGAAGACAGGGGGTTAACACTGAAGCTTTCTTT. Translation gives CASSRRQGVNTEAFF.

The chain employs TRBV6-1 and TRBJ1-2; 10 nucleotides agree with TRBD1. Germline V gene data show CDR1 as MNHNS and CDR2 as SASEGT. Trimming at V came to 3 bases and at J to 4 bases, leaving 5 bases not matched to a gene. The CDR3 runs to 15 residues. In DNA, the CDR3 is TGTGCCAGCAGTGACCGGGGACAGGGGAGCTATGGCTACACCTTC. Translation gives CASSDRGQGSYGYTF.

This sequence joins TRBV18 and TRBJ1-2; 7 nucleotides align to TRBD1. Germline V gene data show CDR1 as KGHSH and CDR2 as LQKENI. The ends lost 5 bases at V and 0 bases at J; junction bases unmatched: 12. The CDR3 spans 17 residues. CDR3 region: CASSSFGQDQSNYGYTF. The CDR3 DNA reads as TGTGCCAGCTCATCATTCGGACAGGATCAATCTAACTATGGCTACACCTTC.

The gene calls are TRBV28 and TRBJ1-3; weak D call: TRBD1 (5 bases). The CDR3 consists of 16 residues. With 2 bases removed from V and 0 bases from J, the gap between germline ends came to 11 bases. Looked up from germline, CDR1 is MDHEN and CDR2 is SYDVKM. The CDR3 coding sequence is TGTGCCAGCAGTTTAGGGGGGGAGATCTCTGGAAACACCATATATTTT. Encoded protein: CASSLGGEISGNTIYF.

The genes are TRBV27 and TRBJ2-2; D is possibly TRBD2 (6 bases). This CDR3 is built from 14 residues. Trimming cost V 3 bases and J 6 bases, with 11 bases left between them. Germline V CDR1 and CDR2: MNHEY, SMNVEV (reference sequence). For the CDR3, the DNA is TGTGCCAGCAGTTTCGGGAGTAGCGCCGGGGAGCTGTTTTTT. As protein: CASSFGSSAGELFF.

This clone was detected a few times. This chain links TRBV7-2 with TRBJ1-2; 8 bases fit TRBD1. J was trimmed by 8 bases and V by 2 bases; bases with no gene match: 4. The CDR3 totals 13 residues. From germline, CDR1 is SGHTA and CDR2 FQGNSA. CDR3 protein: CASSLRQGAGYTF. In nucleotides, the CDR3 is TGTGCCAGCAGCTTACGGCAGGGGGCCGGCTACACCTTC.

This chain connects TRBV6-5 to TRBJ2-3; tentative D call: TRBD2 (5 bases). V gave up 6 bases and J gave up 3 bases, with 13 bases separating them. The CDR3 is made up of 14 amino acids. The V gene's germline CDR1 is MNHEY and CDR2 SVGAGI. The CDR3 DNA sequence: TGTGCCAGCAGGCCCTACGGGGAGACAGATACGCAGTATTTT. Translating gives CASRPYGETDTQYF.

The rearrangement uses TRBV18 and TRBJ1-5; D unresolved. From germline, CDR1 is KGHSH and CDR2 LQKENI. The CDR3 runs 16 residues. Trimming shortened V by 1 base and J by 5 bases, and 15 bases separated the two germline ends. CDR3 nucleotides: TGTGCCAGCTCACCACTCGGCACCGGGAGGGATCAGCCCCAGCATTTT. Amino acids: CASSPLGTGRDQPQHF.

This clone was counted between two and nine times. The CDR3 here is CASSATENYGYTF. Written as DNA, the CDR3 is TGTGCCAGCAGCGCTACAGAGAACTATGGCTACACCTTC. The chain joins TRBV2 to TRBJ1-2; no clear D. The CDR3 runs 13 residues. Deletions cut 6 bases from V and 2 bases from J, with 10 bases between. The V gene's germline CDR1 is SNHLY and CDR2 FYNNEI.